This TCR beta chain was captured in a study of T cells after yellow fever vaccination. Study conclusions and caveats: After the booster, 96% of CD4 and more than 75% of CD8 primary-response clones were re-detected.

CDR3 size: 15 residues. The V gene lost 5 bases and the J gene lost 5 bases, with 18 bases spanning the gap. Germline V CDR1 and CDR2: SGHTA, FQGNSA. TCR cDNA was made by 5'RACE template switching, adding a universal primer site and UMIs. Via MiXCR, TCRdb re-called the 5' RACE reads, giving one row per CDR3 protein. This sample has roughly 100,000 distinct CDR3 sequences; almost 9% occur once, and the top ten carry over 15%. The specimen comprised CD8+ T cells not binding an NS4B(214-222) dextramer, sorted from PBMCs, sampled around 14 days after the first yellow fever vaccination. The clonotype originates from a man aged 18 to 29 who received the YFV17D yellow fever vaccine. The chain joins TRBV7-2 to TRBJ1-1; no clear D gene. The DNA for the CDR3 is TGTGCCAGCAGCCCCTTCAGGTTACGGATTACTGAAGCTTTCTTT. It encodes CASSPFRLRITEAFF.